The clone carrying this T cell receptor (beta chain) came up a few times. Antigen: not known. These data belong to a study of response to subunit inactivated influenza vaccine. Overall study results and limits: Seasonal influenza vaccination, on each occasion, was suggested by the authors to recruit few new T cells.

Each CDR3 protein is one row after TCRdb ran MiXCR on the RT-PCR reads. The data contain about half a million distinct CDR3 sequences, around 9.9% of them singletons. V was cut by 2 bases and J by 4 bases, with 19 bases left in between. Germline-derived CDR1 and CDR2 are SGHRS and YFSETQ. The CDR3 is 17 residues long. The chain links TRBV5-1 to TRBJ1-5; perhaps TRBD1 as D (5 bases). Sequencing used PBMCs from blood, obtained 40 to 50 days after vaccination. This sequence was found in a man aged 45 to 65 who received an inactivated influenza vaccine. Here the CDR3 DNA reads TGCGCCAGCAGCTTACAACCGATTGGGGGAACAAATCAGCCCCAGCATTTT. Its protein is CASSLQPIGGTNQPQHF.